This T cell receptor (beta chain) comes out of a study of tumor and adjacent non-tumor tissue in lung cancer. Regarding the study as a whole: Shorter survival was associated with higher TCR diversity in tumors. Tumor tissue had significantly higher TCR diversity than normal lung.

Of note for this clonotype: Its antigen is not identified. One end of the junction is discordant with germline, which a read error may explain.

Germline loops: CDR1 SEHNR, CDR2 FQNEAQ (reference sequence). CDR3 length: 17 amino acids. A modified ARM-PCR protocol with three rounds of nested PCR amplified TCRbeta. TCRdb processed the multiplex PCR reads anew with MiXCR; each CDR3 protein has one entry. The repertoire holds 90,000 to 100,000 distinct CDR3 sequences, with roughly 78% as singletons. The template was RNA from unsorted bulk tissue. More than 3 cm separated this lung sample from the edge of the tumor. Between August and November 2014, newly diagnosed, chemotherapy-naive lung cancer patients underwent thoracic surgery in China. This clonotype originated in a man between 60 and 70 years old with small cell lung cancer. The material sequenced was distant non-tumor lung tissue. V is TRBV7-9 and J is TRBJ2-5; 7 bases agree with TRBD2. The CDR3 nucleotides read TGTGCCTGCAGCCCGGTACTAGCGTTTGGTGTGAAAGAGACCCAGTACTTC. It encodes CACSPVLAFGVKETQYF. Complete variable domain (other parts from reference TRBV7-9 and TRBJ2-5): DTGVSQNPRHKITKRGQNVTFRCDPISEHNRLYWYRQTLGQGPEFLTYFQNEAQLEKSRLLSDRFSAERPKGSFSTLEIQRTEQGDSAMYLCACSPVLAFGVKETQYFGPGTRLLVL.